The clone carrying this T cell receptor (beta chain) has at least ten counts. What it binds is not known. The time point denotes: sample taken at primary tumor resection. Tumor, nontumor lung or frozen PBMC supplied whole RNA that was sequenced unsorted. The donor group consisted of under 95 patients who had untreated, early-stage non-small cell lung cancer. Unique molecular identifiers, one per molecule, were present on every TCR cDNA molecule. MiXCR, run by TCRdb on the 5' RACE reads, gives a single entry per CDR3 protein. The sample holds 39,000 or so distinct CDR3 sequences, roughly 7.4% seen once. The entry originates in a study of spatial heterogeneity in lung cancer. Turning to the study itself: Alpha-chain detections were consistently fewer than beta-chain detections among the sequences. Findings and caveats of the study: There were more appearances of ubiquitous expanded tumor TCRs in blood at resection than at follow-up.

The sample in question was PBMCs, obtained at surgery. The origin of this receptor is a male donor with early-stage non-small cell lung cancer.

The chain's CDR3 is CASSYSNGGRETQYF. As DNA, the CDR3 is TGTGCCAGCAGTTACTCGAACGGGGGCAGGGAGACCCAGTACTTC. The J gene is TRBJ2-5, the V gene TRBV6-5; D may correspond to TRBD1 or TRBD2 (6 bases each). Germline V gene lookup returns CDR1 MNHEY and CDR2 SVGAGI. V was pared by 0 bases and J by 5 bases, with 13 bases between. The CDR3 sequence is 15 residues long.